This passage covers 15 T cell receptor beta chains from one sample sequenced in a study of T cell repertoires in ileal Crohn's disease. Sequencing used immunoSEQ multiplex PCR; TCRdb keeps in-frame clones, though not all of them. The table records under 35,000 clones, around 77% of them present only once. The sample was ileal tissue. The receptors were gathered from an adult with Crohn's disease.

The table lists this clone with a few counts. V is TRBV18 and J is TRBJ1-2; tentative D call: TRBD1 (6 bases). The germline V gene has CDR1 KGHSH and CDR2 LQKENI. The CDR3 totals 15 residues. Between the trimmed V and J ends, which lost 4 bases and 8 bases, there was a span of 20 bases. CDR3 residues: CASSRDASGVDGYTF. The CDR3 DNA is TGTGCCAGCTCACGCGACGCTTCAGGGGTAGACGGCTACACCTTC.

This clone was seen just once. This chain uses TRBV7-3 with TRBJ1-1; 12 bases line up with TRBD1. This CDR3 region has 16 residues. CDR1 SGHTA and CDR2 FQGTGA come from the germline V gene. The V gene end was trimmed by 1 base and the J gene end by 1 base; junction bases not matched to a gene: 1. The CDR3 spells CASSLRGQGANTEAFF. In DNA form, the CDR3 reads TGTGCCAGCAGCTTAAGGGGACAGGGGGCGAACACTGAAGCTTTCTTT.

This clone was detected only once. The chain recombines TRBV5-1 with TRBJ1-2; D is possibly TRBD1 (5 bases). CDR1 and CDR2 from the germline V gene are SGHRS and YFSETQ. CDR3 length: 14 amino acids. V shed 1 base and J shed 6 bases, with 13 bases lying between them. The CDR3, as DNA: TGCGCCAGCAGCTTGCAGCCAGGGTGGGATGGCTACACCTTC. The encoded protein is CASSLQPGWDGYTF.

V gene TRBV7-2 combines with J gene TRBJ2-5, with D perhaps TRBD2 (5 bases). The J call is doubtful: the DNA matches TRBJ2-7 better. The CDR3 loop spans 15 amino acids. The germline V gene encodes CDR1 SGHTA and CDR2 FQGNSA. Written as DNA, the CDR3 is TGTGCCAGCAGCTTAGAAAGAGGGATGGGGTACGAGCAGTACTTC. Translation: CASSLERGMGYEQYF.

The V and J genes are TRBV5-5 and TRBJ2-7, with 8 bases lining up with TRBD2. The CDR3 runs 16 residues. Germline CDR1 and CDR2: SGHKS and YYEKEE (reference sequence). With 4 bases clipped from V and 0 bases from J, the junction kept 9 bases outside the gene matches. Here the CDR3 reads CASSPRGGWGSYEQYF. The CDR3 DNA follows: TGTGCCAGCAGCCCTCGGGGGGGATGGGGCTCCTACGAGCAGTACTTC. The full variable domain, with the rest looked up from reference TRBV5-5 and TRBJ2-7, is DAGVTQSPTHLIKTRGQQVTLRCSPISGHKSVSWYQQVLGQGPQFIFQYYEKEERGRGNFPDRFSARQFPNYSSELNVNALLLGDSALYLCASSPRGGWGSYEQYFGPGTRLTVT.

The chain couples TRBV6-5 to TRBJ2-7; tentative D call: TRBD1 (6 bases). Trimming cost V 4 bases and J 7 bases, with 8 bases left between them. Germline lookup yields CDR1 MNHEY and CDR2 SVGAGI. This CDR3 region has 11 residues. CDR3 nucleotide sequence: TGTGCCAGCAGTTTTAGGGGGGAGCAGTACTTC. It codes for CASSFRGEQYF.

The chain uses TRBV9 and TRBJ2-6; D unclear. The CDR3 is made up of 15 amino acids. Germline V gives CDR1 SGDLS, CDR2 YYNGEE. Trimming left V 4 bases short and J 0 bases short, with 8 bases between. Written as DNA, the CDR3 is TGTGCCAGCAGCTTCGTTGTCTCTGGGGCCAACGTCCTGACTTTC. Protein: CASSFVVSGANVLTF.

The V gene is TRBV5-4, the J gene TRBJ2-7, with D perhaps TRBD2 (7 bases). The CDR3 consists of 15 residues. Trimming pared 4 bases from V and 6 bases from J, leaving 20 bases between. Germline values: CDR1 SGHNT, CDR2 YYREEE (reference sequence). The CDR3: CASSVGGGGGREQYF. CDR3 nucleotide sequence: TGTGCCAGCAGCGTTGGAGGAGGGGGGGGGCGCGAGCAGTACTTC. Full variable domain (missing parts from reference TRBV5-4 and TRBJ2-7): ETGVTQSPTHLIKTRGQQVTLRCSSQSGHNTVSWYQQALGQGPQFIFQYYREEENGRGNFPPRFSGLQFPNYSSELNVNALELDDSALYLCASSVGGGGGREQYFGPGTRLTVT.

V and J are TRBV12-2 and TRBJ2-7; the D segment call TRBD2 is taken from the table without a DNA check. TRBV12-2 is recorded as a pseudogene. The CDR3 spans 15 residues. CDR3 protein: CASRFRPPGRYEQYF. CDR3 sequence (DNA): TGTGCAAGTCGCTTCCGCCCACCGGGTCGCTACGAGCAGTACTTC.

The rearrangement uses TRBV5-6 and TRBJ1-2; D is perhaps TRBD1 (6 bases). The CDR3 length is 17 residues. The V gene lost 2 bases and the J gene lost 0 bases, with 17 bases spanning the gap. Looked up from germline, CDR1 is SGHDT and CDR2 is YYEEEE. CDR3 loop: CASSLLGQKITNYGYTF. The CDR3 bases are TGTGCCAGCAGCTTACTCGGACAGAAAATAACTAACTATGGCTACACCTTC.

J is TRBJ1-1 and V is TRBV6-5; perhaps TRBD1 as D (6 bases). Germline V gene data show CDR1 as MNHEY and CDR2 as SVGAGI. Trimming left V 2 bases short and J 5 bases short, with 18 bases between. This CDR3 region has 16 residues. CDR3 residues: CASSYTRQVTGTEAFF. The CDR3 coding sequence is TGTGCCAGCAGTTACACCCGACAGGTAACGGGGACTGAAGCTTTCTTT.

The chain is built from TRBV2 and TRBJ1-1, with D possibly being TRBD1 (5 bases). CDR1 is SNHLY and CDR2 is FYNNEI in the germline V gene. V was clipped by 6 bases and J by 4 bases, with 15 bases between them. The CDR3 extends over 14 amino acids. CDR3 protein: CASRSDAGGTEAFF. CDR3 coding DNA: TGTGCCAGCAGATCTGACGCGGGGGGCACTGAAGCTTTCTTT.

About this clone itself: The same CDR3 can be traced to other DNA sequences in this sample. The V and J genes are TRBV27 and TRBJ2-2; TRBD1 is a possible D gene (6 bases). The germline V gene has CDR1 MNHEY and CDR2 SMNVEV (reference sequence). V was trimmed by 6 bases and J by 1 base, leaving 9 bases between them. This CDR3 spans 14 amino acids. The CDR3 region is CASRTGLNTGELFF. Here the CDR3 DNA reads TGTGCCAGCAGGACAGGATTGAACACCGGGGAGCTGTTTTTT.

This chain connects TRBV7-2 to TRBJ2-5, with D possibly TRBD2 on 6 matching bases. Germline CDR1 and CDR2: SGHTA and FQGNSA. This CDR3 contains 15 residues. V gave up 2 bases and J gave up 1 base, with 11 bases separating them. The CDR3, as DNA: TGTGCCAGCAGCTTATATCTGCGGGGCCAAGAGACCCAGTACTTC. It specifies CASSLYLRGQETQYF.

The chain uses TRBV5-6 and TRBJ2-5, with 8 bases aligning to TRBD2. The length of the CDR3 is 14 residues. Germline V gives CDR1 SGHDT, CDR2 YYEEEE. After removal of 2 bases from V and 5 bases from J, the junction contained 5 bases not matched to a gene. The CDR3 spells CASSFSGISETQYF. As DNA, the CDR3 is TGTGCCAGCAGCTTTAGCGGGATTAGTGAGACCCAGTACTTC.